This T cell receptor (beta chain) was identified in a study of T-cell memory formation after mild COVID-19. About the study: TCR clusters were largely donor specific. Overall study findings and caveats: Later expanders leaned CD4+, whereas day 15 to 85 contracting clones were balanced CD4/CD8.

TCRdb reprocessed the 5' RACE reads with MiXCR, giving one entry per CDR3 protein. The data contain about 360,000 distinct CDR3 sequences, 10% to 15% of them singletons. V was clipped by 6 bases and J by 8 bases; unmatched bases: 7. The CDR3 runs to 13 residues. On this clonotype itself: Its target is unknown.

The sequencing sample was made of PBMCs or a T cell subset sorted from them (not recorded which). The TCR comes from a man aged 18 to 29 who had mild COVID-19 (a few samples of this study predate the infection). Cell type and time point are not known. The genes are TRBV12-3 or TRBV12-4 and TRBJ1-2, with 9 nucleotides matching TRBD1. CDR3: CASSTGQGEGYTF. The CDR3 DNA reads TGTGCCAGCAGCACGGGACAGGGTGAGGGCTACACCTTC.